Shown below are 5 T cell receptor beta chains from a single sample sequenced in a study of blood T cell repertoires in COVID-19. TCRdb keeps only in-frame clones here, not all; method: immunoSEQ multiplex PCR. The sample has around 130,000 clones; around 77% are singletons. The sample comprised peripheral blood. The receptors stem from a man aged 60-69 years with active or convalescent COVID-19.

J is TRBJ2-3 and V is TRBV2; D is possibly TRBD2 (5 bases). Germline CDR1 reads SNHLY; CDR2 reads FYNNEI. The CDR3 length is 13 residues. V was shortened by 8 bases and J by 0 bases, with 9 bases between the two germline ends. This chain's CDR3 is CASDGGSTDTQYF. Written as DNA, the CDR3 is TGTGCCAGCGACGGCGGGAGCACAGATACGCAGTATTTT.

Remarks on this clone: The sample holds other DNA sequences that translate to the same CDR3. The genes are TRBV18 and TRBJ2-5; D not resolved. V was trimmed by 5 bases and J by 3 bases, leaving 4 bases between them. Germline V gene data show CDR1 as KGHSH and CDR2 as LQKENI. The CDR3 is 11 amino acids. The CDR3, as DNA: TGTGCCAGCTCATCGGAAGAGACCCAGTACTTC. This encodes CASSSEETQYF.

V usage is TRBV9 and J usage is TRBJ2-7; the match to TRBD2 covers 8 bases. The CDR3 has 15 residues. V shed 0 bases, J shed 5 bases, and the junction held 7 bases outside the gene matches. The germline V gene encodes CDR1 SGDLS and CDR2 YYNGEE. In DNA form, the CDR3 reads TGTGCCAGCAGCGTAGCCAGCGGGAGATCTGACGAGCAGTACTTC. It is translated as CASSVASGRSDEQYF.

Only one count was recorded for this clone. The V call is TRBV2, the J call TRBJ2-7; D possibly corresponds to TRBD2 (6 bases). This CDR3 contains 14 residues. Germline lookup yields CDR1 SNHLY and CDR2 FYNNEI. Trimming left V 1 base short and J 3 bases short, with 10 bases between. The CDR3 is CASSEGGSGYEQYF. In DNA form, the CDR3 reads TGTGCCAGCAGTGAAGGTGGTAGCGGCTACGAGCAGTACTTC.

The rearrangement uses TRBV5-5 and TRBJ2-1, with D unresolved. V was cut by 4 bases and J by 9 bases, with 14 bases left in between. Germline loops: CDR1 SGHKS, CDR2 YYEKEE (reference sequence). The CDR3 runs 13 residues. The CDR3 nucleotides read TGTGCCAGCAGCACCGCTAGATTCGGTGAGCAGTTCTTC. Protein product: CASSTARFGEQFF.